This T cell receptor beta chain was profiled in a study of cytomegalovirus exposure and HLA in healthy donors. This CDR3 is 21 amino acids long. The V gene's germline CDR1 is SGDLS and CDR2 YYNGEE. V gave up 4 bases and J gave up 2 bases; unmatched junction bases: 19. The study ran its PCR with 60 Vbeta and 13 Jbeta primers. Assay: immunoSEQ multiplex PCR; the TCRdb copy retains only in-frame clones and omits some. The table lists roughly 150,000 clones, around three quarters of them singletons. The chain has TRBV9 and TRBJ2-2, with TRBD2 matching 11 bases. The TCR was taken from a male donor in good health and CMV-seronegative. The sequencing input was PBMCs. CDR3 in DNA: TGTGCCAGCAGCCCAAACCTGAGACTAGCGGGATGGGGGTTAAACACCGGGGAGCTGTTTTTT. Amino acid sequence: CASSPNLRLAGWGLNTGELFF.